This T cell receptor (beta chain) stems from a study of blood T cells in healthy people across ages. Study-wide results and limits: Naive T cell percentage strongly correlated with TCR beta diversity. One million T cells yielded diversity estimates that were considered underestimates. Getting older went along with TCR beta diversity per million T cells dropping roughly linearly.

Next came a second PCR, run for roughly 6 to 11 cycles, which used a sample-barcoded 5' primer along with a J-beta primer mix. Each CDR3 protein is one row after TCRdb ran MiXCR on the 5' RACE reads. The data show 2 million or so distinct CDR3 sequences, 49% seen once. Extracted total RNA amounted to at least 6 micrograms for each sample. The CDR3 length is 14 residues. Per germline, CDR1 MGHDK and CDR2 SYGVNS. V shed 9 bases and J shed 4 bases, with 19 bases lying between them. Points on this clonotype: The target antigen is unknown.

Sequencing was carried out using blood. The V call is TRBV25-1, the J call TRBJ2-7; TRBD1 might be the D (5 bases). The source of this sequence is a woman aged 40 to 55 in good health. DNA for the CDR3: TGTGCCAGGAGTAGTAGGGGCCTAAGTTACGAGCAGTACTTC. As protein: CARSSRGLSYEQYF.